This T cell receptor (beta chain) was sequenced in a study of cytomegalovirus exposure and HLA in healthy donors. Amplification used 60 Vbeta primers and 13 Jbeta primers. Here immunoSEQ multiplex PCR was the method, and the copy in TCRdb shows in-frame clones only, minus some. The sample shows about 140,000 clones, roughly 77% of them seen only once. The CDR3 spans 15 residues. Germline lookup yields CDR1 SGHTA and CDR2 FQGNSA. Trimming cost V 2 bases and J 0 bases, with 8 bases left between them. The J gene is TRBJ1-3, the V gene TRBV7-2, with a weak D call TRBD1 (5 bases). This TCR derives from a female donor in good health and CMV-seronegative. Sequencing used PBMCs. The CDR3 region has the DNA TGTGCCAGCAGCTTACCAGGGTTCTCTGGAAACACCATATATTTT. This sequence encodes CASSLPGFSGNTIYF. Complete variable domain (other parts from reference TRBV7-2 and TRBJ1-3): GAGVSQSPSNKVTEKGKDVELRCDPISGHTALYWYRQSLGQGLEFLIYFQGNSAPDKSGLPSDRFSAERTGGSVSTLTIQRTQQEDSAVYLCASSLPGFSGNTIYFGEGSWLTVV.